The 21 T cell receptor beta chains below were found in one sample sequenced in a study of PD-1 blockade in classical Hodgkin lymphoma. Only in-frame clones appear in the TCRdb table, and some are missing; sequencing was by immunoSEQ multiplex PCR. This sample yields about 15,000 clones, of which about three quarters are seen a single time; about 2% belongs to the top ten. As for time point: cycle 4 day 1 (C4D1), after 6 weeks of nivolumab. Relapse after autologous stem cell transplantation occurred in every patient, and brentuximab vedotin exposure varied. Magnetic negative selection purified CD4+ T cells from thawed PBMCs. The sequencing here drew on CD4+ T cells from blood, taken before the fourth cycle of nivolumab. The receptors shown here come from a human donor with classical Hodgkin lymphoma.

The chain uses TRBV6-5 and TRBJ1-2, with unresolved D. The V end was cut by 2 bases, the J end by 8 bases, with 9 bases between. The CDR3 is 12 residues long. Per germline, CDR1 MNHEY and CDR2 SVGAGI. In DNA, the CDR3 is TGTGCCAGCAGTTACGTACAAGGGGGCTACACCTTC. It is translated as CASSYVQGGYTF.

The chain joins TRBV6-1 to TRBJ1-5; no clear D gene. V was clipped by 5 bases and J by 1 base, with 9 bases between them. The CDR3 covers 14 residues. Germline CDR1 is MNHNS and CDR2 is SASEGT. In nucleotides, the CDR3 is TGTGCCAGCAGTATAGGAGTGAGCAATCAGCCCCAGCATTTT. It codes for CASSIGVSNQPQHF.

This clone showed up just a few times. The gene calls are TRBV10-3 and TRBJ2-7, with D possibly TRBD2 on 7 matching bases. Germline values: CDR1 ENHRY, CDR2 SYGVKD. The CDR3 consists of 12 residues. Trimming took off 4 bases at V and 5 bases at J, with 9 bases between the two ends. For the CDR3, the DNA is TGTGCCATCAGTGGGGGGGGCGACGAGCAGTACTTC. Its translation: CAISGGGDEQYF.

This sequence joins TRBV14 and TRBJ1-2; 10 bases are a match to TRBD1. Trimming cost V 3 bases and J 6 bases; bases outside gene matches: 4. This CDR3 comprises 14 residues. Germline CDR1 and CDR2: SGHDN and FVKESK. CDR3 DNA: TGTGCCAGCAGCCATTGGACAGGGGGAGATGGCTACACCTTC. Encoded protein: CASSHWTGGDGYTF.

The V gene is TRBV2, the J gene TRBJ2-1; 7 bases align to TRBD2. Germline trimming cut 3 bases from V and 8 bases from J; bases unmatched to any gene: 7. Germline-derived CDR1 and CDR2 are SNHLY and FYNNEI. This CDR3 contains 14 residues. The CDR3 nucleotides are TGTGCCAGCAGTGATCGCGGGAGTTCCTATGAGCAGTTCTTC. Translating it yields CASSDRGSSYEQFF.

The chain couples TRBV27 to TRBJ2-1; 14 bases map to TRBD2. Germline V CDR1 and CDR2: MNHEY, SMNVEV (reference sequence). The V and J ends lost 5 bases and 9 bases, in that order; junction bases with no gene match: 6. The CDR3 is made up of 15 amino acids. The CDR3, as DNA: TGTGCCAGCAGTCTTGGGACTAGCGGGAGTGGTGAGCAGTTCTTC. As protein: CASSLGTSGSGEQFF.

CDR3 coding DNA: TGTGCCAGCAGTTTATTCGGCGGGAACTACAATGAGCAGTTCTTC. This translates into CASSLFGGNYNEQFF. The chain carries TRBV27 and TRBJ2-1; maybe TRBD2 (6 bases). In germline, CDR1 is MNHEY, CDR2 SMNVEV (reference sequence). Trimming removed 1 base at V and 3 bases at J, with 10 bases between. The CDR3 spans 15 residues.

Written as DNA, the CDR3 is TGTGCCATCAGTGAGTCTGGGGGTATAGGCGAGCAGTACTTC. Translated, it gives CAISESGGIGEQYF. The chain couples TRBV10-3 to TRBJ2-7; the D call may be TRBD1 or TRBD2 (5 bases each). Trimming took off 0 bases at V and 6 bases at J, with 12 bases between the two ends. This CDR3 has 14 amino acids. Germline assignment: CDR1 ENHRY and CDR2 SYGVKD.

The CDR3 region has the DNA TGCGCCAGCAGTCAACCGAAAGGACACCCCACGTATGGCTACACCTTC. This translates into CASSQPKGHPTYGYTF. V gene TRBV23-1 combines with J gene TRBJ1-2, with a weak D call TRBD1 (5 bases). TRBV23-1 has ORF status, its function being uncertain. CDR3 length: 16 amino acids. V gave up 2 bases and J gave up 5 bases, with 18 bases separating them.

This clone appeared a single time. The chain carries TRBV6-4 and TRBJ2-2, with 7 bases identical to TRBD2. V lost 6 bases, J lost 0 bases, and 1 base stayed unmatched. The CDR3 sequence is 14 residues long. Germline lookup yields CDR1 MRHNA and CDR2 SNTAGT. The CDR3 loop reads CASSGTTNTGELFF. CDR3 bases: TGTGCCAGCAGCGGGACTACGAACACCGGGGAGCTGTTTTTT.

The gene calls are TRBV28 and TRBJ1-2; a possible D gene is TRBD1 (5 bases). V dropped 8 bases and J dropped 7 bases, with 11 bases sitting between them. This CDR3 has 11 amino acids. Germline assignment: CDR1 MDHEN and CDR2 SYDVKM. CDR3 residues: CASGLGGGYTF. CDR3 in DNA: TGTGCCAGCGGCCTGGGGGGTGGCTACACCTTC.

The chain combines TRBV5-1 with TRBJ2-3, with TRBD2 matching over 10 bases. This CDR3 is built from 14 residues. With 9 bases clipped from V and 1 base from J, the junction kept 5 bases outside the gene matches. In germline, CDR1 is SGHRS, CDR2 YFSETQ. Here the CDR3 reads CANLAGEGTDTQYF. DNA for the CDR3: TGCGCCAACCTAGCGGGAGAAGGCACAGATACGCAGTATTTT.

This chain links TRBV4-1 with TRBJ1-5, with no clear D. The CDR3 has 13 residues. The germline V and J ends were trimmed by 0 bases and 9 bases, with 9 bases remaining between them. The germline CDR1 and CDR2 sequences are MGHRA and YSYEKL. The CDR3 loop is CASSQDPPGPQHF. In DNA, the CDR3 is TGCGCCAGCAGCCAAGATCCCCCCGGGCCCCAGCATTTT.

The chain employs TRBV7-2 and TRBJ2-1, with D uncertain. The V gene lost 3 bases and the J gene lost 9 bases, with 6 bases spanning the gap. Looked up from germline, CDR1 is SGHTA and CDR2 is FQGNSA. The CDR3 contains 11 residues. The CDR3, as DNA: TGTGCCAGCAGCTTCTTCGGTGAGCAGTTCTTC. It specifies CASSFFGEQFF.

In this sample, this clone turned up a few times. V and J are TRBV27 and TRBJ2-2, with D possibly matching TRBD2 (6 bases). V lost 2 bases to trimming and J lost 4 bases, with 14 bases between them. This CDR3 has 16 residues. The germline gives CDR1 MNHEY, CDR2 SMNVEV (reference sequence). The CDR3 here is CASSLLATMFTGELFF. Written as DNA, the CDR3 is TGTGCCAGCAGTTTACTAGCGACCATGTTCACCGGGGAGCTGTTTTTT.

The V call is TRBV29-1, the J call TRBJ2-5, with 8 bases that match TRBD2. The germline CDR1 and CDR2 sequences are SQVTM and ANQGSEA. The CDR3 is 15 amino acids. V dropped 4 bases and J dropped 5; count of bases not matched to a gene: 12. This chain's CDR3 is CSVGTSGLERETQYF. In DNA form, the CDR3 reads TGCAGCGTTGGTACTAGCGGTCTTGAGCGGGAGACCCAGTACTTC.

This chain links TRBV5-6 with TRBJ2-7; 11 bases are a match to TRBD1. The CDR3 spans 16 residues. Germline values: CDR1 SGHDT, CDR2 YYEEEE. V lost 4 bases, J lost 3 bases, and 9 bases stayed unmatched. In DNA form, the CDR3 reads TGTGCCAGCAGCATAAAGACCGGGACAGGGGGCTACGAGCAGTACTTC. Its translation is CASSIKTGTGGYEQYF.

V and J are TRBV5-5 and TRBJ1-3; maybe TRBD1 (6 bases). The germline CDR1 and CDR2 sequences are SGHKS and YYEKEE (reference sequence). V was trimmed by 0 bases and J by 0 bases, leaving 10 bases between them. The CDR3 spans 16 residues. The CDR3 reads CASSLALDSSGNTIYF. Written as DNA, the CDR3 is TGTGCCAGCAGCTTGGCTTTGGACAGCTCTGGAAACACCATATATTTT.

The V gene is TRBV5-8, the J gene TRBJ2-7; TRBD1 matches at 11 bases. Per the germline V gene, CDR1 is SGHTS and CDR2 is YDEGEE. The CDR3 covers 15 residues. With 4 bases clipped from V and 5 bases from J, the junction kept 8 bases outside the gene matches. In DNA, the CDR3 is TGTGCCAGCAGCCTTCCGGGACAGGGGGTGGACGAGCAGTACTTC. Translation gives CASSLPGQGVDEQYF.

The chain recombines TRBV15 with TRBJ2-1; weak D call: TRBD1 (6 bases). The V end lost 2 bases, the J end lost 10 bases, and 9 bases lay between the germline ends. The germline V gene encodes CDR1 LNHNV and CDR2 YYDKDF (reference sequence). The CDR3 extends over 12 amino acids. CDR3 in amino acids: CATSRPGTEQFF. The CDR3 nucleotides are TGTGCCACCAGCAGACCTGGGACAGAGCAGTTCTTC.

The chain is built from TRBV5-1 and TRBJ2-5, with a weak D call TRBD2 (5 bases). Trimming took off 3 bases at V and 1 base at J, with 10 bases between the two ends. The CDR3 runs to 14 residues. CDR1 is SGHRS, CDR2 YFSETQ, per germline. The CDR3 nucleotides read TGCGCCAGCAGCTACGGGGAATCCCAAGAGACCCAGTACTTC. Its translation is CASSYGESQETQYF.